The following is a T cell receptor beta chain sequence with its context. The data originate from a study of blood T cell repertoires in COVID-19. The CDR3 loop spans 11 amino acids. Unmatched junction bases numbered 1, after V lost 5 bases and J lost 5 bases. Germline values: CDR1 SQVTM, CDR2 ANQGSEA. Sequenced by immunoSEQ multiplex PCR; TCRdb stores in-frame clones only, minus some. The data hold under 300,000 clones, with about nine tenths observed a single time. The chain joins TRBV29-1 to TRBJ2-7, with 9 bases aligning to TRBD1. This TCR came from a woman aged 25 to 39 with acute COVID-19. Sequences were obtained from PBMCs or T cells enriched from blood (not recorded which). CDR3 nucleotide sequence: TGCAGCGTTACAGGGGGCCACGAGCAGTACTTC. This translates into CSVTGGHEQYF.